Detailed here is one T cell receptor (beta chain). This receptor's antigen is unknown. Base qualities are not at hand, and no much larger clone is one base apart. This sample is part of a study of shared T cell receptors in the human thymus (dated by TCRdb to 2020 to 2022). In the study overall: The study examined how the human thymus generates shared, self-reactive T-cell receptor alpha chains.

Libraries were prepared through the immunoSEQ multiplex PCR assay. As stored in TCRdb, this immuneACCESS dataset retains in-frame rearrangements with V and J assigned. A fraction of the clones does not appear; measured against another copy, unresolved V genes explain less than half of the discrepancy, and the remainder lacks a known reason. Present in this sample are 700,000 or so clones, over 75% of which were seen just once. 0.0095% to 0.011% of the sample is taken by the ten largest. For CDR1 and CDR2, the germline V gene lists MNHNS and SASEGT. V loses 7 bases, J loses 1 base, and the germline ends lie 10 bases apart. The CDR3 runs 13 residues from the cysteine to the phenylalanine. Left in the record is the CDR3 DNA by itself, 39 bases read in frame from the first base. These same data were also listed under a study on human thymus T cells. The second paper states: In Finland, the donors were immunologically healthy infants who were having open corrective cardiac surgery for congenital heart defects. Thymus tissue was obtained as surgical resects removed during corrective cardiac surgery. Usage of V and J gene segments appeared to be biased in both the thymic and the peripheral blood repertoires. The related research found that thymic TCR repertoires overlapped highly between unrelated individuals. The study characterized TCR alpha and beta repertoires from fewer than 10 infant thymus samples and a few related peripheral blood samples. The cohort included six male and a couple of female infants, with donor ages spanning 7 to 244 days. Thymocytes were freed from the tissue by mechanical means and kept at -70 degrees C as pellets of roughly 8.5-31 million cells. A QIAsymphony instrument was used to extract genomic DNA from frozen cell pellets. TCRB and TCRAD loci were amplified from a standardized quantity of quality-controlled genomic DNA using the immunoSEQ multiplex PCR assay. The amplicons spanned the V(D)J region and were long enough to cover the CDR3 and allow V and J genes to be identified. Amplicon sequencing was performed on an Illumina platform through the commercial immunoSEQ service. Primer bias and sequencing errors were corrected as previously described, and TCRAD and TCRB were defined on the basis of the IMGT database. Repertoires were analysed with immunoSEQ Analyzer 3.0 and VDJTools, covering basic statistics, V/J segment usage, diversity estimates, rarefaction and pairwise overlap. To estimate diversity, the Chao1, ChaoE, Efron-Thisted, Shannon and inverse Simpson indices were applied, and diversity was also estimated on datasets down-sampled to the smallest sample. Repertoire overlap was determined by strict matching of CDR3 nucleotide sequence, V gene and J gene, and Jaccard-based multidimensional scaling clustering was applied. On average, thymus samples gave about 750,000 unique TCRB clonotypes, whereas blood samples gave approximately 84,000.

This receptor was taken from a girl less than two years old with a congenital heart defect. Donor details come from another sample of the same person, matched by shared clones. The sample consisted of thymocytes. The V and J segments used are TRBV6-1 and TRBJ2-5; no D gene call is confident. DNA sequence: TGTGCCAGCAATCCCACACCCCAAGAGACCCAGTACTTC. Its amino acids are CASNPTPQETQYF.